This TCR beta chain was documented in a study of OX40 agonist ivuxolimab in advanced cancers. Overall study results and limits: In a subset of nonresponders, normalized T-cell clonal expansion was also low.

The protocol was immunoSEQ multiplex PCR, while the TCRdb copy is restricted to in-frame clones and leaves out a portion. The sample has tens of thousands of clones; over 75% are singletons. Germline V gene lookup returns CDR1 SGDLS and CDR2 YYNGEE. V shed 3 bases and J shed 9 bases, with 8 bases lying between them. The CDR3 is made up of 11 amino acids. As for this clone: Its antigen is not known.

Here the sequenced sample was CD4+ or CD8+ T cells sorted from blood, taken in a trial of the OX40 agonist ivuxolimab. J is TRBJ2-3 and V is TRBV9; possible D gene TRBD2, 5 bases. This TCR derives from an adult with an advanced solid tumor such as melanoma, head and neck, liver or kidney cancer. The CDR3 region is CASSAPGTQYF. CDR3 nucleotides: TGTGCCAGCAGCGCCCCGGGGACGCAGTATTTT.